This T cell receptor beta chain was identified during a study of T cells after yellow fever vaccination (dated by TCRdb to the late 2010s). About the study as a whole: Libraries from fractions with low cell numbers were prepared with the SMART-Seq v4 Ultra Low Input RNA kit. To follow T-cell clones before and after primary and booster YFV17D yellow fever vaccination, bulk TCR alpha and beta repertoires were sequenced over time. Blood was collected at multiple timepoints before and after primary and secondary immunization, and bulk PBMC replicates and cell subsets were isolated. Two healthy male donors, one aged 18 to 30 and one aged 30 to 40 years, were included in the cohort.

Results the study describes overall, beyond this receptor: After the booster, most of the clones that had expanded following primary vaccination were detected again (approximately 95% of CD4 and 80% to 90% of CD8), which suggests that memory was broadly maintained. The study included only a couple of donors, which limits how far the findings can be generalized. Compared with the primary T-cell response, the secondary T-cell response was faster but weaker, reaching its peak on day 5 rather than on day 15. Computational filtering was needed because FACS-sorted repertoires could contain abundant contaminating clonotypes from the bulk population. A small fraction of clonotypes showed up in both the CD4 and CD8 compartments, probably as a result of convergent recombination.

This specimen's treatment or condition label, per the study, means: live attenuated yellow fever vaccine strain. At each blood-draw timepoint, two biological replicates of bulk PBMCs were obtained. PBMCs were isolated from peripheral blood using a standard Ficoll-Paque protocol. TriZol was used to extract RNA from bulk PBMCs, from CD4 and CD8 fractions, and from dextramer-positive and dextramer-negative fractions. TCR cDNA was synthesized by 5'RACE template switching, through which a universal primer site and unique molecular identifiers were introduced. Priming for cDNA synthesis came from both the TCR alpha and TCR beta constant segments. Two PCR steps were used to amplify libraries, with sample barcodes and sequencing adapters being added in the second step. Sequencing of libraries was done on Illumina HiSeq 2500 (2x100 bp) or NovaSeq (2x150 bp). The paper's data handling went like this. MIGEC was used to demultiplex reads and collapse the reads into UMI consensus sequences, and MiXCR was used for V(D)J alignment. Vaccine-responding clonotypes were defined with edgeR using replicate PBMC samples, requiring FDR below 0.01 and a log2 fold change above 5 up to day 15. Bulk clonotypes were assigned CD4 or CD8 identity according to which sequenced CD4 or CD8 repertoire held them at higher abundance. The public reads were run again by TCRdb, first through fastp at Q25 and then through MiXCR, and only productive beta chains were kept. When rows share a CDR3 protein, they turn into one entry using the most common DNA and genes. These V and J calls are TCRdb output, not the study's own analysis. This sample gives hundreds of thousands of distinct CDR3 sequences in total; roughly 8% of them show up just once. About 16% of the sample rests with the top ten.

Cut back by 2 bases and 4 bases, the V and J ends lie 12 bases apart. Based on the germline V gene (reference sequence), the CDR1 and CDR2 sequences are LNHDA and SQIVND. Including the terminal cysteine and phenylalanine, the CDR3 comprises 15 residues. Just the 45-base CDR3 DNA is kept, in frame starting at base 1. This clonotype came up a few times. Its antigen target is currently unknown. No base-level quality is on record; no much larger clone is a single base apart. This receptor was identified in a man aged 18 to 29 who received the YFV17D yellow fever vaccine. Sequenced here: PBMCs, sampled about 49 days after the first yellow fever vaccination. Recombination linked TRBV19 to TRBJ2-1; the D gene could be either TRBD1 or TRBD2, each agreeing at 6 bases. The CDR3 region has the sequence CASSILGGQYNEQFF. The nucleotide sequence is TGTGCCAGTAGTATACTGGGGGGCCAATACAATGAGCAGTTCTTC.